This is a list of T cell receptor beta chains from one sample in a study of Ad26.COV2.S vaccination and SARS-CoV-2 variants. Using immunoSEQ multiplex PCR, the repertoire was profiled, and TCRdb retains in-frame clones only, with some absent. The repertoire holds around 340,000 clones, with around 89% as singletons. The sequencing here drew on peripheral blood, taken in a trial of Ad26.COV2.S vaccine versus placebo. The receptors here all came from a person between 18 and 59 years old who received the Ad26.COV2.S COVID-19 vaccine or a placebo. CDR3s include the opening cysteine and the closing phenylalanine or tryptophan. D genes are given only for firm matches. A clone size is listed for some rows: how often the clone was seen (once, few, many), or a class if it is expanded.

TRBV5-1	once	TRBJ1-1	TRBD1	CASSLGVAGGINTEAFF	TGCGCCAGCAGCTTGGGAGTGGCAGGGGGCATTAACACTGAAGCTTTCTTT
TRBV30	NA	TRBJ2-5	NA	CAWSEGFETQYF	TGTGCCTGGAGTGAAGGTTTTGAGACCCAGTACTTC
TRBV6-2/TRBV6-3	NA	TRBJ2-1	TRBD2	CASSPHERGFNEQFF	TGTGCCAGCAGTCCCCATGAGCGGGGGTTCAATGAGCAGTTCTTC
TRBV29-1	NA	TRBJ1-4	NA	CSVEEGGTGEKLFF	TGCAGCGTTGAAGAAGGGGGGACTGGAGAAAAACTGTTTTTT
TRBV9	NA	TRBJ2-2	TRBD2	CASSVGFREGTGELFF	TGTGCCAGCAGCGTAGGTTTCCGGGAGGGTACCGGGGAGCTGTTTTTT
TRBV19	NA	TRBJ1-1	NA	CASSGGLAVNTEAFF	TGTGCCAGTAGTGGGGGGCTGGCCGTGAACACTGAAGCTTTCTTT
TRBV7-9	NA	TRBJ1-2	NA	CASSQQGPSGYTF	TGTGCCAGCAGCCAACAGGGCCCGAGTGGCTACACCTTC
TRBV9	once	TRBJ2-1	NA	CASSVGVSDNEQFF	TGTGCCAGCAGCGTAGGGGTGTCTGACAATGAGCAGTTCTTC
TRBV27	NA	TRBJ1-6	NA	CASRDSHYNSPLHF	TGTGCCAGCAGGGATAGCCATTATAATTCACCCCTCCACTTT
TRBV7-9	NA	TRBJ1-2	NA	CASSPMTLNYGYTF	TGTGCCAGCAGCCCAATGACATTGAACTATGGCTACACCTTC
TRBV5-5	NA	TRBJ2-3	NA	CASSVRASWGGADTQYF	TGTGCCAGCAGCGTGAGGGCCTCGTGGGGTGGCGCAGATACGCAGTATTTT
TRBV7-2	NA	TRBJ1-2	TRBD1	CASSTQSTGGNYGYTF	TGTGCCAGCAGCACCCAGTCAACAGGGGGCAACTATGGCTACACCTTC
TRBV6-6	NA	TRBJ2-1	TRBD2	CASSSRGGHEQFF	TGTGCCAGCAGTTCCCGGGGGGGACATGAGCAGTTCTTC
TRBV28	NA	TRBJ1-2	NA	CASSGSNYGYTF	TGTGCCAGCAGCGGTTCTAACTATGGCTACACCTTC
TRBV4-3	NA	TRBJ1-5	NA	CASSQDRGFSNQPQHF	TGCGCCAGCAGCCAAGATCGCGGATTTAGCAATCAGCCCCAGCATTTT
TRBV9	once	TRBJ1-6	NA	CASSVEPGGALGVALHF	TGTGCCAGCAGCGTAGAGCCCGGCGGAGCACTAGGGGTGGCCCTCCACTTT
TRBV2	once	TRBJ2-7	TRBD1	CASSVTGGHEQYF	TGTGCCAGCAGTGTGACAGGGGGTCACGAGCAGTACTTC
TRBV3-1/TRBV3-2	NA	TRBJ2-3	TRBD2	CASRTSGSTDTQYF	TGTGCCAGCAGAACTAGCGGGAGCACAGATACGCAGTATTTT
TRBV4-1	NA	TRBJ2-3	NA	CASSPRAGVRGPTTDTQYF	TGCGCCAGCAGCCCTCGGGCCGGGGTGCGGGGGCCTACCACAGATACGCAGTATTTT
TRBV15	NA	TRBJ2-2	NA	CATSKEAAAGELFF	TGTGCCACCAGCAAAGAGGCAGCAGCCGGGGAGCTGTTTTTT
TRBV18	NA	TRBJ2-7	NA	CASSARTGARSYEQYF	TGTGCCAGCTCCGCTCGAACAGGCGCGCGTTCCTACGAGCAGTACTTC
TRBV24-1	NA	TRBJ2-7	NA	CATSDFKRAGQLLAEQYF	TGTGCCACCAGTGATTTCAAAAGGGCGGGACAGCTTCTTGCCGAGCAGTACTTC
TRBV9	few	TRBJ1-2	NA	CASSVAVSFGPGYTF	TGTGCCAGCAGCGTAGCAGTTTCTTTTGGCCCGGGCTACACCTTC
TRBV27	NA	TRBJ2-1	NA	CASSFGSGHNEQFF	TGTGCCAGCAGTTTCGGTAGCGGACACAATGAGCAGTTCTTC
TRBV5-1	NA	TRBJ1-2	NA	CASSLTGPNYGYTF	TGCGCCAGCAGCTTGACAGGGCCTAACTATGGCTACACCTTC
TRBV11-3	NA	TRBJ2-5	NA	CASSLGQLETQYF	TGTGCCAGCAGCTTGGGGCAGTTGGAGACCCAGTACTTC
TRBV14	NA	TRBJ1-1	NA	CASSQEPGEPTEAFF	TGTGCCAGCAGCCAAGAGCCGGGGGAGCCCACTGAAGCTTTCTTT
TRBV5-6	NA	TRBJ2-7	TRBD1	CASSLTGTGFYEQYF	TGTGCCAGCAGCTTGACCGGGACAGGGTTTTACGAGCAGTACTTC
TRBV7-2	NA	TRBJ2-1	TRBD2	CASSSQPTSGGAGEQFF	TGTGCCAGCAGCTCCCAACCGACTAGCGGGGGGGCGGGTGAGCAGTTCTTC
TRBV6-1	NA	TRBJ2-7	TRBD1	CASSENRGYEQYF	TGTGCCAGCAGTGAGAACAGGGGATACGAGCAGTACTTC
TRBV7-9	NA	TRBJ2-3	NA	CASSPSEGRSTDTQYF	TGTGCCAGCAGCCCGAGTGAGGGGCGAAGCACAGATACGCAGTATTTT
TRBV27	few	TRBJ1-1	TRBD1	CASSSRDRGPTEAFF	TGTGCCAGCAGTTCCAGGGACAGGGGGCCGACTGAAGCTTTCTTT
TRBV18	NA	TRBJ2-1	NA	CASSPALARGSDNEQFF	TGTGCCAGCTCACCAGCTCTAGCGCGAGGGAGTGACAATGAGCAGTTCTTC
TRBV5-6	NA	TRBJ1-5	TRBD1	CASSARDRVGDSNQPQHF	TGTGCCAGCAGCGCCCGGGACAGGGTTGGGGATAGCAATCAGCCCCAGCATTTT
TRBV3-1/TRBV3-2	NA	TRBJ1-1	TRBD1	CASSQVVGGRANTEAFF	TGTGCCAGCAGCCAAGTCGTAGGGGGCCGGGCGAACACTGAAGCTTTCTTT
TRBV5-1	NA	TRBJ2-7	NA	CASSLTDSPYEQYF	TGCGCCAGCAGCTTGACAGATTCCCCCTACGAGCAGTACTTC
TRBV5-1	NA	TRBJ2-3	NA	CASSTGDSTDTQYF	TGCGCCAGCAGCACCGGGGACAGCACAGATACGCAGTATTTT
TRBV5-6	NA	TRBJ2-7	NA	CASSLARLQALDEQYF	TGTGCCAGCAGCTTGGCGAGACTACAGGCCCTGGACGAGCAGTACTTC
TRBV9	NA	TRBJ1-2	NA	CASSATTSGYTF	TGTGCCAGCAGCGCAACCACATCCGGCTACACCTTC
TRBV28	NA	TRBJ1-2	NA	CASSFVRVRGYTF	TGTGCCAGCAGTTTTGTCAGGGTCAGGGGCTACACCTTC
TRBV28	few	TRBJ2-7	TRBD1	CASSVTGGASYEQYF	TGTGCCAGCAGCGTGACAGGGGGCGCCTCCTACGAGCAGTACTTC
TRBV9	NA	TRBJ2-3	NA	CASGRGSTDTQYF	TGTGCCAGCGGTCGCGGGAGCACAGATACGCAGTATTTT
TRBV19	NA	TRBJ2-1	NA	CASSVRVGEQFF	TGTGCCAGTAGTGTTCGGGTGGGTGAGCAGTTCTTC
TRBV12-3/TRBV12-4	NA	TRBJ1-1	NA	CASSLNRGTEAFF	TGTGCCAGCAGTTTAAATCGGGGCACTGAAGCTTTCTTT
TRBV10-3	NA	TRBJ1-1	NA	CAISEVGRFTEAFF	TGTGCCATCAGTGAAGTAGGACGGTTCACTGAAGCTTTCTTT
TRBV30	NA	TRBJ1-5	NA	CAWSKGGRINQPQHF	TGTGCCTGGAGTAAAGGGGGACGGATAAATCAGCCCCAGCATTTT
TRBV7-9	NA	TRBJ1-4	NA	CASSLVEKLFF	TGTGCCAGCAGCTTAGTTGAAAAACTGTTTTTT
TRBV7-3	NA	TRBJ2-3	NA	CASSLSGGLTDTQYF	TGTGCCAGCAGCTTAAGCGGGGGCCTCACAGATACGCAGTATTTT
TRBV10-3	NA	TRBJ2-1	TRBD2	CAISERGASGRASSYNEQFF	TGTGCCATCAGTGAACGGGGGGCTAGCGGGAGGGCAAGCTCCTACAATGAGCAGTTCTTC
TRBV7-9	NA	TRBJ2-7	TRBD2	CASSPGLAGTYEQYF	TGTGCCAGCAGCCCGGGACTAGCGGGAACCTACGAGCAGTACTTC